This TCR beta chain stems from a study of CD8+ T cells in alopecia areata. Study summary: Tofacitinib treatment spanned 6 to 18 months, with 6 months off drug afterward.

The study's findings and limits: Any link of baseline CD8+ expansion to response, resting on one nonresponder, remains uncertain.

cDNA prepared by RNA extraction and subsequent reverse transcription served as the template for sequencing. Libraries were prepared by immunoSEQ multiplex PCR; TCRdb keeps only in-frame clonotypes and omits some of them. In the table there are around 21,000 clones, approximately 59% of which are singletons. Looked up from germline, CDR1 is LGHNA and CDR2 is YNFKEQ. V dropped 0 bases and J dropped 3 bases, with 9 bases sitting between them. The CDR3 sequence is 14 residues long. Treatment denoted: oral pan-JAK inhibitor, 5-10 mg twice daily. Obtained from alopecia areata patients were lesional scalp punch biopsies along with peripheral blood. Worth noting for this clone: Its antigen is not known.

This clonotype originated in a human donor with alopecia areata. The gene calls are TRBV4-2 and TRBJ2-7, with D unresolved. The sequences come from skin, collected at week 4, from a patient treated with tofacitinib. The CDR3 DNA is TGTGCCAGCAGCCAAGATAAAGGGCTCTACGAGCAGTACTTC. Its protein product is CASSQDKGLYEQYF.